This TCR beta chain emerged from a study of blood T cell repertoires in COVID-19. About the research overall: From the United States, Italy and Spain came samples of acute and convalescent COVID-19. PBMCs, B-cell-depleted T cells, or T cells provided the cDNA or gDNA that made up the material.

The V gene lost 3 bases and the J gene lost 0 bases, with 7 bases spanning the gap. This CDR3 has 14 residues. The V gene's germline CDR1 is SGHNT and CDR2 YYREEE (reference sequence). Assay: immunoSEQ multiplex PCR; the TCRdb copy retains only in-frame clones and omits some. There are over 25,000 clones in the sample; approximately 88% occur only once, and about 8% lies in the top ten. The rearrangement links TRBV5-4 to TRBJ1-3; no clear D gene. The TCR sequence derives from a woman aged 45 to 65 with active COVID-19. The source material was peripheral blood. CDR3 nucleotides: TGTGCCAGCAGCTCTGCCGGCTCTGGAAACACCATATATTTT. This codes for CASSSAGSGNTIYF.